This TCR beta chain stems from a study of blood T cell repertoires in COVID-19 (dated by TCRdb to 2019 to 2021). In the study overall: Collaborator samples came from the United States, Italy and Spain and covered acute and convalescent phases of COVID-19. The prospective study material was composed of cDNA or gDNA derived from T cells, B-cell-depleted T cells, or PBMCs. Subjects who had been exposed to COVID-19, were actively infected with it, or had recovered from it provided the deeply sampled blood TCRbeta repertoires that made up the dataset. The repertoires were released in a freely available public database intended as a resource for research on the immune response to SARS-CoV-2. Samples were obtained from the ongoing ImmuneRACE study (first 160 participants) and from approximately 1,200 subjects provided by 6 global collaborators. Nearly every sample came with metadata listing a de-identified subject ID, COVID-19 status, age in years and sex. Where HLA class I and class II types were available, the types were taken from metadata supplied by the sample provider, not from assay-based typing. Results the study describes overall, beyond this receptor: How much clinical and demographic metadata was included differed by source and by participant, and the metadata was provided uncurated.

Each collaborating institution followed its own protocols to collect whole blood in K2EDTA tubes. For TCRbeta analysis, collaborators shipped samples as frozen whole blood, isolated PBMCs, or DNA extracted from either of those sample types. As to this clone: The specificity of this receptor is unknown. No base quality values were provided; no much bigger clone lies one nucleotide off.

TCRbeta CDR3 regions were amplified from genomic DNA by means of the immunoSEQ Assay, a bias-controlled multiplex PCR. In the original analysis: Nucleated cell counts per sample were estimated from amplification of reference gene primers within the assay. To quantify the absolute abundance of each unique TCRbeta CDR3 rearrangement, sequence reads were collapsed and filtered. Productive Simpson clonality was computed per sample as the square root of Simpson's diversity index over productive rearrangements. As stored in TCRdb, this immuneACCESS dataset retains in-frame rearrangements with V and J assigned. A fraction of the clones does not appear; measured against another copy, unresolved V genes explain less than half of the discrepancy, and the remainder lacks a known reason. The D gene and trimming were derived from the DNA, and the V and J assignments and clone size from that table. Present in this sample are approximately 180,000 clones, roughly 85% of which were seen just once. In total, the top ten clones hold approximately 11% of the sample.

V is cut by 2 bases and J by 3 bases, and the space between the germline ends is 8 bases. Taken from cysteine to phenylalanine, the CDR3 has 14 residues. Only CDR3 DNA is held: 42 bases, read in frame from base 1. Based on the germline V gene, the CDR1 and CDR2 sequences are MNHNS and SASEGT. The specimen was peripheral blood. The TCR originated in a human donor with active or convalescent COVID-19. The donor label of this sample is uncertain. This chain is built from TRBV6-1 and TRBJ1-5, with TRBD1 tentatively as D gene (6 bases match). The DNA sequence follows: TGTGCCAGCAGTGAAAGACAGGTCAATCAGCCCCAGCATTTT. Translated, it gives CASSERQVNQPQHF.